A single sample is the source of the 18 T cell receptor beta chains below, sequenced in a study of blood T cell repertoires in COVID-19. Measured with immunoSEQ multiplex PCR; TCRdb has only the in-frame clones, and not every one. This table holds 95,000 to 110,000 clones, about 85% found once. The sample was peripheral blood. Source of these receptors: a man aged 50-60 years in a cohort sampled during active COVID-19.

The chain recombines TRBV25-1 with TRBJ1-5, with D perhaps TRBD1 (6 bases). This CDR3 is 16 amino acids long. Germline V gives CDR1 MGHDK, CDR2 SYGVNS. Trimming took 2 bases from V and 3 from J, leaving 14 bases between them. CDR3 loop: CASSEIKRQVNQPQHF. CDR3 nucleotide sequence: TGTGCCAGCAGTGAAATAAAGCGACAGGTCAATCAGCCCCAGCATTTT.

The V gene is TRBV2, the J gene TRBJ1-5; the D gene is possibly TRBD1 (6 bases). V was pared by 5 bases and J by 10 bases, with 15 bases between. In germline, CDR1 is SNHLY, CDR2 FYNNEI. The length of the CDR3 is 13 residues. CDR3 coding DNA: TGTGCCAGCAGTATAAACAGGGAGGGACCCCAGCATTTT. It codes for CASSINREGPQHF.

This chain connects TRBV11-3 to TRBJ2-7; D not resolved. V lost 3 bases and J 1 base, leaving 7 bases between the germline ends. The CDR3 loop spans 13 amino acids. Germline-derived CDR1 and CDR2 are SGHNT and YENEEA. For the CDR3, the DNA is TGTGCCAGCAGCTTGAGCGCGTCCTACGAGCAGTACTTC. Its translation: CASSLSASYEQYF.

The chain uses TRBV20-1 and TRBJ1-2; D unresolved. The CDR3 runs 11 residues. Germline values: CDR1 DFQATT, CDR2 SNEGSKA (reference sequence). Trimming stripped 3 bases from V and 8 bases from J, with 10 bases between. Here the CDR3 DNA reads TGCAGTGCTAGCGCAGGACTGGGCTACACCTTC. This codes for CSASAGLGYTF.

V usage is TRBV3-1 (or the pseudogene TRBV3-2) and J usage is TRBJ2-7, with D possibly matching TRBD1 (6 bases). V shed 6 bases and J shed 1 base, with 13 bases lying between them. The CDR3 extends over 14 amino acids. Germline V gene sequence: CDR1 LGHDT, CDR2 YNNKEL (reference sequence). DNA of the CDR3: TGTGCCAGCAGGGCCCGGGACACGTCCTACGAGCAGTACGTC. Protein product: CASRARDTSYEQYV.

The CDR3 nucleotides read TGTGCCAGCAGCTCCCCAGTTACGCAGTATTTT. Amino acid sequence: CASSSPVTQYF. The chain is built from TRBV11-1 and TRBJ2-3; no firm D call. Trimming pared 4 bases from V and 8 bases from J, leaving 7 bases between. Germline V CDR1 and CDR2: SGHAT, FQDESV (reference sequence). The length of the CDR3 is 11 residues.

This chain uses TRBV3-1 (or the pseudogene TRBV3-2) with TRBJ1-2, with a weak D call TRBD1 (6 bases). The V gene's germline CDR1 is LGHDT and CDR2 YNNKEL (reference sequence). This CDR3 region has 15 residues. Trimming removed 4 bases from V and 4 bases from J, with 16 bases in between. CDR3 bases: TGTGCCAGCAGCCCCGGAGTTGGGGGCTCCTATGGCTACACCTTC. Translating gives CASSPGVGGSYGYTF.

The gene calls are TRBV29-1 and TRBJ2-1; weak D call: TRBD2 (6 bases). V was shortened by 4 bases and J by 6 bases, with 10 bases between the two germline ends. Germline V gene data show CDR1 as SQVTM and CDR2 as ANQGSEA. CDR3 length: 12 amino acids. The CDR3, as DNA: TGCAGCGTTGTAGCCGGGAGCAATGAGCAGTTCTTC. Protein sequence: CSVVAGSNEQFF.

The chain couples TRBV15 to TRBJ2-3; possibly TRBD2 for D (7 bases). Germline loops: CDR1 LNHNV, CDR2 YYDKDF (reference sequence). V was cut by 0 bases and J by 2 bases, with 18 bases left in between. The CDR3 has 18 residues. CDR3 amino acids: CATSRDLGGGHSTDTQYF. The DNA of the CDR3 is TGTGCCACCAGCAGAGATCTAGGGGGGGGCCACTCCACAGATACGCAGTATTTT.

The chain combines TRBV5-1 with TRBJ1-2; 7 positions agree with TRBD1. The CDR3 covers 14 residues. Trimming cost V 3 bases and J 4 bases; bases outside gene matches: 6. In germline, CDR1 is SGHRS, CDR2 YFSETQ. The CDR3 region is CASSSGQASYGYTF. DNA of the CDR3: TGCGCCAGCAGCTCAGGACAGGCCTCCTATGGCTACACCTTC.

V usage is TRBV5-6 and J usage is TRBJ2-7; 8 nucleotides match TRBD2. The V and J ends lost 2 bases and 1 base, in that order; junction bases with no gene match: 2. CDR3 length: 14 residues. Germline V CDR1 and CDR2: SGHDT, YYEEEE. CDR3 region: CASSFSGESYEQYF. For the CDR3, the DNA is TGTGCCAGCAGCTTTAGCGGGGAGTCCTACGAGCAGTACTTC.

The chain recombines TRBV15 with TRBJ1-1; TRBD1 might be the D (6 bases). With 0 bases removed from V and 10 bases from J, the gap between germline ends came to 12 bases. Germline CDR1 LNHNV, CDR2 YYDKDF (reference sequence). The CDR3 is 13 amino acids. CDR3 bases: TGTGCCACCAGCAGAGAGGGACACCTGGGAGCTTTCTTT. Translation: CATSREGHLGAFF.

The chain couples TRBV18 to TRBJ2-3; TRBD2 agrees at 8 bases. V was pared by 0 bases and J by 4 bases, with 3 bases of the junction left unmatched. The length of the CDR3 is 15 residues. Germline CDR1 KGHSH, CDR2 LQKENI. CDR3 region: CASSPPRGGPDTQYF. Written as DNA, the CDR3 is TGTGCCAGCTCACCACCCCGGGGGGGGCCAGATACGCAGTATTTT.

The chain employs TRBV3-1 (or the pseudogene TRBV3-2) and TRBJ2-5, with a tentative D call TRBD1 (6 bases). The V gene lost 2 bases and the J gene lost 2 bases, with 9 bases spanning the gap. CDR1 is LGHDT and CDR2 is YNNKEL in the germline V gene (reference sequence). The CDR3 loop spans 14 amino acids. For the CDR3, the DNA is TGTGCCAGCAGCCAACAGGGGAGACAAGAGACCCAGTACTTC. Translation: CASSQQGRQETQYF.

The V call is TRBV6-5, the J call TRBJ1-6; 8 positions match TRBD1. The length of the CDR3 is 14 residues. Germline loops: CDR1 MNHEY, CDR2 SVGAGI. Trimming at V came to 8 bases and at J to 1 base, leaving 1 base not matched to a gene. CDR3 bases: TGTGCCAGCTGGACAGGGTCCTATAATTCACCCCTCCACTTT. Amino acids: CASWTGSYNSPLHF.

The chain carries TRBV11-2 and TRBJ2-3; 11 bases are shared with TRBD1. Unmatched junction bases numbered 9, after V lost 2 bases and J lost 8 bases. Germline V gene sequence: CDR1 SGHAT, CDR2 FQNNGV. The CDR3 consists of 16 residues. The DNA of the CDR3 is TGTGCCAGCAGCTTATTAGGGACAGGGGGAAGCGGTACGCAGTATTTT. Residues: CASSLLGTGGSGTQYF.

The genes are TRBV11-2 and TRBJ1-4; possible D gene TRBD1, 5 bases. The CDR3 extends over 15 amino acids. Trimming left V 5 bases short and J 5 bases short, with 15 bases between. Looked up from germline, CDR1 is SGHAT and CDR2 is FQNNGV. The CDR3 loop is CASSDRRGGNEKLFF. CDR3 DNA sequence: TGTGCCAGCAGCGACCGCCGTGGGGGGAATGAAAAACTGTTTTTT.

J is TRBJ2-5 and V is TRBV5-1; TRBD2 matches 11 bases. Germline V lookup: CDR1 SGHRS, CDR2 YFSETQ. V was pared by 4 bases and J by 4 bases, with 9 bases of the junction left unmatched. The CDR3 has 16 amino acids. The CDR3 region is CASSRTSGGGSETQYF. CDR3 bases: TGCGCCAGCAGCAGAACTAGCGGGGGTGGGTCAGAGACCCAGTACTTC.